This is a list of T cell receptor beta chains from one sample in a study of spatial heterogeneity in lung cancer. TCRdb reprocessed the 5' RACE reads via MiXCR and lists one record per CDR3 protein. This sample yields roughly 75,000 distinct CDR3 sequences, of which 10% to 15% are seen a single time; roughly 7% belongs to the top ten. The input for sequencing was PBMCs, taken at surgery. Receptor source: a male donor with early-stage non-small cell lung cancer. CDR3s include the opening cysteine and the closing phenylalanine or tryptophan. The D gene is left open where the match is weak. A clone size is listed for some rows: how often the clone was seen (once, few, many), or a class if it is expanded.

>NA|few|TRBJ2-6|TRBV11-2|16
CASSSHTVSGANVLTF
TGTGCCAGCAGCTCCCATACTGTCTCTGGGGCCAACGTCCTGACTTTC
>NA|few|TRBJ1-3|TRBV5-6|14
CASSSVHSGNTIYF
TGTGCCAGCAGCTCCGTTCACTCTGGAAACACCATATATTTT
>NA|many|TRBJ2-2|TRBV7-9|13
CASSSTQNGELFF
TGTGCCAGCAGCTCCACGCAGAACGGGGAGCTGTTTTTT
>NA|NA|TRBJ1-2|TRBV4-1|15
CASSPGGQFEGGYTF
TGCGCCAGCAGCCCCGGAGGGCAGTTTGAAGGTGGCTACACCTTC
>TRBD2|many|TRBJ2-2|TRBV27|16
CASSPVAGGEGGELFF
TGTGCCAGCAGTCCCGTAGCGGGAGGAGAGGGCGGGGAGCTGTTTTTT
>NA|NA|TRBJ1-5|TRBV27|14
CASSLSNSNQPQHF
TGTGCCAGCAGTTTAAGTAACAGTAATCAGCCCCAGCATTTT
>TRBD2|few|TRBJ2-7|TRBV7-9|16
CASSSLQAGPYGEQYF
TGTGCCAGCAGCTCCCTCCAAGCGGGGCCCTATGGCGAGCAGTACTTC
>TRBD2|many|TRBJ2-1|TRBV10-3|13
CATGLAGYNEQFF
TGTGCCACCGGACTAGCGGGGTACAATGAGCAGTTCTTC
>TRBD2|NA|TRBJ2-5|TRBV12-3/TRBV12-4|15
CASSWASGFRETQYF
TGTGCCAGCAGTTGGGCTAGCGGGTTCAGAGAGACCCAGTACTTC
>NA|many|TRBJ1-2|TRBV27|14
CASSLSNPNYGYTF
TGTGCCAGCAGTTTATCGAACCCGAACTATGGCTACACCTTC
>NA|few|TRBJ2-1|TRBV7-7|13
CASSPRLVGEQFF
TGTGCTAGCAGCCCAAGACTAGTTGGTGAGCAGTTCTTC
>TRBD2|many|TRBJ2-1|TRBV11-2|13
CASSPRGGGEQFF
TGTGCCAGCAGCCCCCGGGGGGGCGGTGAGCAGTTCTTC
>TRBD1|few|TRBJ1-2|TRBV5-5|15
CASSPTRTGYGGYTF
TGTGCCAGCAGCCCCACCCGGACAGGATATGGAGGCTACACCTTC